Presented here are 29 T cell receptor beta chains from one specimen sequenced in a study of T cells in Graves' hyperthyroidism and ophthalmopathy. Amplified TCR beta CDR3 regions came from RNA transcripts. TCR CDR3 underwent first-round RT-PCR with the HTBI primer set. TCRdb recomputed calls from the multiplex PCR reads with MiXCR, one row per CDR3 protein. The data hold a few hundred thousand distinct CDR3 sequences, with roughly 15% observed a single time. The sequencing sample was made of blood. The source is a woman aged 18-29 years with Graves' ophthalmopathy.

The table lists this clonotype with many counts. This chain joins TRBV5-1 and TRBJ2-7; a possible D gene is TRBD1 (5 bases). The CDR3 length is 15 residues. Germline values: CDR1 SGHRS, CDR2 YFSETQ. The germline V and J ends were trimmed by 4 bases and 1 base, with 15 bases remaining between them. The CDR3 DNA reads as TGCGCCAGCAGCCCCAGCCCGACAGTTTCCTACGAGCAGTACTTC. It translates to CASSPSPTVSYEQYF.

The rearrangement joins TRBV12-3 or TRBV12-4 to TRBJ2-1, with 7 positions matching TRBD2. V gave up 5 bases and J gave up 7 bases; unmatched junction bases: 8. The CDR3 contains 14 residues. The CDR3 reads CASSPRLAENEQFF. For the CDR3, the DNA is TGTGCCAGCAGTCCCCGACTAGCTGAAAATGAGCAGTTCTTC.

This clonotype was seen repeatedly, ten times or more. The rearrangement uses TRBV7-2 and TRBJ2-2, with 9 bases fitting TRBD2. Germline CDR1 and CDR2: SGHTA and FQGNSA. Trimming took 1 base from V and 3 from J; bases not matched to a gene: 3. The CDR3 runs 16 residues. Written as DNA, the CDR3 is TGTGCCAGCAGCTTAGAGGCGGGAGGGTACACCGGGGAGCTGTTTTTT. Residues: CASSLEAGGYTGELFF.

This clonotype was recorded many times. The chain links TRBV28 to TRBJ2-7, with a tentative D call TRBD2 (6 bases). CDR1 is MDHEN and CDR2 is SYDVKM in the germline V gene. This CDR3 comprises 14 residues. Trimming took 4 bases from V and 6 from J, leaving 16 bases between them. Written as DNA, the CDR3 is TGTGCCAGCAGTTCTCGGACGGGAGCCTCCGAGCAGTACTTC. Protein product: CASSSRTGASEQYF.

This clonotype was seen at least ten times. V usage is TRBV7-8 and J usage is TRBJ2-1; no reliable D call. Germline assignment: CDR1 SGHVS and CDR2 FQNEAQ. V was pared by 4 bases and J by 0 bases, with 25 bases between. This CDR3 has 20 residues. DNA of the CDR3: TGTGCCAGCAGCTCACCCATCAATGACGAGGTCTACCTCTCCTACAATGAGCAGTTCTTC. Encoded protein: CASSSPINDEVYLSYNEQFF.

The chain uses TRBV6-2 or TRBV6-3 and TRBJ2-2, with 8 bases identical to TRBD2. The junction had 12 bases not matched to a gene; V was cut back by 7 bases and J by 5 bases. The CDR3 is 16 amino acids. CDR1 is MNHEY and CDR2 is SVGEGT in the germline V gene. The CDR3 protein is CASTTTGGRRTGELFF. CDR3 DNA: TGTGCCAGCACCACGACGGGCGGGAGGAGGACCGGGGAGCTGTTTTTT.

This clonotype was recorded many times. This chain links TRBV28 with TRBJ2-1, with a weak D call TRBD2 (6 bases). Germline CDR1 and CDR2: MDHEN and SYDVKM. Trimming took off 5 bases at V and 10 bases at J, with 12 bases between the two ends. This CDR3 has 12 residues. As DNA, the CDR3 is TGTGCCAGCAGTCCAAGCGCGGGGGAGCAGTTCTTC. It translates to CASSPSAGEQFF.

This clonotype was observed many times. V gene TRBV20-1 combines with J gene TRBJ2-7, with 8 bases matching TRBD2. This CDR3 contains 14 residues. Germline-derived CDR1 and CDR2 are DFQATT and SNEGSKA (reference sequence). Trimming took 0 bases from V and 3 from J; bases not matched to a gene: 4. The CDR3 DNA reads TGCAGTGCTAGAGAGCGGGGGGTTGACTACGAGCAGTACTTC. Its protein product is CSARERGVDYEQYF.

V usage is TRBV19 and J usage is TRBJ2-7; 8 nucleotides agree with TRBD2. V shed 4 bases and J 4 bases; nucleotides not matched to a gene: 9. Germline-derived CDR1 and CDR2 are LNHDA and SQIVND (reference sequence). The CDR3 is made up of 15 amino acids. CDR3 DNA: TGTGCCAGTAGTACCCAGGGATCTAGCGGGTACGAGCAGTACTTC. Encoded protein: CASSTQGSSGYEQYF. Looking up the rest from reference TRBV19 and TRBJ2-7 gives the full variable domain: DGGITQSPKYLFRKEGQNVTLSCEQNLNHDAMYWYRQDPGQGLRLIYYSQIVNDFQKGDIAEGYSVSREKKESFPLTVTSAQKNPTAFYLCASSTQGSSGYEQYFGPGTRLTVT.

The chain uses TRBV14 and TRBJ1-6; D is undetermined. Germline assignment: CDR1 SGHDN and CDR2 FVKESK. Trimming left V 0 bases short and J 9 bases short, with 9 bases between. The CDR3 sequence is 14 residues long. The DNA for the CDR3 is TGTGCCAGCAGCCAAGAAGCTAAGTCTTCACCCCTCCACTTT. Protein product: CASSQEAKSSPLHF.

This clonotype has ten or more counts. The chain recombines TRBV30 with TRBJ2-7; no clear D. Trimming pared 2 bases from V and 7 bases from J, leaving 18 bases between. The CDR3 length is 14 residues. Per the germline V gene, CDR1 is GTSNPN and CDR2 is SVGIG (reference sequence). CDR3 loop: CAWSPPDPSREQYF. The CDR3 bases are TGTGCCTGGAGTCCCCCGGACCCTTCTCGAGAGCAGTACTTC.

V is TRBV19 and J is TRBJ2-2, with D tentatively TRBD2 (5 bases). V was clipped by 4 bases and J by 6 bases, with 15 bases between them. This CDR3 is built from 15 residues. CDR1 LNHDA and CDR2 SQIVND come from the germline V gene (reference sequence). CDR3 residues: CASSTATLAAGELFF. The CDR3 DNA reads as TGTGCCAGTAGTACCGCGACGCTAGCTGCCGGGGAGCTGTTTTTT.

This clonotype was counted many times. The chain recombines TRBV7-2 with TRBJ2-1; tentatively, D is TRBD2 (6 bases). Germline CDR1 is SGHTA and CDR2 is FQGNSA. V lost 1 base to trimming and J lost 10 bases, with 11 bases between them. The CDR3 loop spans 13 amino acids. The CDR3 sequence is CASSLELAGEQFF. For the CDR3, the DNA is TGTGCCAGCAGCTTAGAGCTGGCGGGAGAGCAGTTCTTC.

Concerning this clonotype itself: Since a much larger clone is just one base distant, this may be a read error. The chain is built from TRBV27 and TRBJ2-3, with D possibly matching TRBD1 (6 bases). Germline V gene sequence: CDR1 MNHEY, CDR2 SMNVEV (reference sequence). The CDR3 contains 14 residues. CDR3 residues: CAGRPGTTTDTQYF. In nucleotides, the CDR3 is TGTGCCGGCAGACCCGGGACAACTACAGATACGCAGTATTTT.

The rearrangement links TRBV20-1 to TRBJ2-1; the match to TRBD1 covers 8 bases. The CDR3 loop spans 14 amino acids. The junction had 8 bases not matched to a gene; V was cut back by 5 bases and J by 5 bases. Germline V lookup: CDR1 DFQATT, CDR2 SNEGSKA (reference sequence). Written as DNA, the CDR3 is TGCAGTGCTGGGGGACAGGCACTAGACAATGAGCAGTTCTTC. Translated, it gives CSAGGQALDNEQFF.

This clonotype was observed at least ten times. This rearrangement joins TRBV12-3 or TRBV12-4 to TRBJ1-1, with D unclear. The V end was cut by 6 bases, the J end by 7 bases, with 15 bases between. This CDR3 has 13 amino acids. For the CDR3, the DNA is TGTGCCAGCAGCCTCCATCAGCAATTTGAAGCTTTCTTT. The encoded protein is CASSLHQQFEAFF.

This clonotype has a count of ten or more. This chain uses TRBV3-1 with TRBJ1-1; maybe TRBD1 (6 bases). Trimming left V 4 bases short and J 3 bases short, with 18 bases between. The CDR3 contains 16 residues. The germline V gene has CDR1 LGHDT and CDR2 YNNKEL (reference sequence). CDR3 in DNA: TGTGCCAGCAGCCGTGGGACACTTGTTAAGGACACTGAAGCTTTCTTT. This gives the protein CASSRGTLVKDTEAFF. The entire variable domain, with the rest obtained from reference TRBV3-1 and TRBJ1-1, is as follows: DTAVSQTPKYLVTQMGNDKSIKCEQNLGHDTMYWYKQDSKKFLKIMFSYNNKELIINETVPNRFSPKSPDKAHLNLHINSLELGDSAVYFCASSRGTLVKDTEAFFGQGTRLTVV.

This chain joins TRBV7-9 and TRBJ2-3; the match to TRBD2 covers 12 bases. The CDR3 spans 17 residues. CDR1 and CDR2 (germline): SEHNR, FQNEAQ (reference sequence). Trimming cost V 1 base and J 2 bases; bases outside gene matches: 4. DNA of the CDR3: TGTGCCAGCAGCTTAGGACTAGCGGGAGAGATCACAGATACGCAGTATTTT. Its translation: CASSLGLAGEITDTQYF.

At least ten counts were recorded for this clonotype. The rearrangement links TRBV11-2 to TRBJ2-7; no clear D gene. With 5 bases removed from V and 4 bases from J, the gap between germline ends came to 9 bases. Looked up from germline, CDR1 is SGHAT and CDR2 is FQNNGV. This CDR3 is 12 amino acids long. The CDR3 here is CASSILQYEQYF. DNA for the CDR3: TGTGCCAGCAGCATCTTACAGTACGAGCAGTACTTC.

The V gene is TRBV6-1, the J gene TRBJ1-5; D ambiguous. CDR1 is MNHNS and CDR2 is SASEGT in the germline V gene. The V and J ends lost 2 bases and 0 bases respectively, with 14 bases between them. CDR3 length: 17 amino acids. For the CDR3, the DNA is TGTGCCAGCAGTGAAACGGGAGGGAGTCATAGCAATCAGCCCCAGCATTTT. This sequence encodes CASSETGGSHSNQPQHF.

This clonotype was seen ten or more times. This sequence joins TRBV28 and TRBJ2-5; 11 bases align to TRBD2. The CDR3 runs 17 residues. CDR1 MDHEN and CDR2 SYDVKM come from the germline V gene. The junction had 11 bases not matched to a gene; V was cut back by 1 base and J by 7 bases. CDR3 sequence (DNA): TGTGCCAGCAGTTTATATACTAGCGGGAGTTCGCACAGGACCCAGTACTTC. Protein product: CASSLYTSGSSHRTQYF.

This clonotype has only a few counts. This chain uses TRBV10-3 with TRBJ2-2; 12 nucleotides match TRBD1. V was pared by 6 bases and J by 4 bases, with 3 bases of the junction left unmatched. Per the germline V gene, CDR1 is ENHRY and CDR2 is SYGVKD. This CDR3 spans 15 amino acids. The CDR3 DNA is TGTGCCATCAGGCCGGGACAGGGGGCCACCGGGGAGCTGTTTTTT. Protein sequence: CAIRPGQGATGELFF.

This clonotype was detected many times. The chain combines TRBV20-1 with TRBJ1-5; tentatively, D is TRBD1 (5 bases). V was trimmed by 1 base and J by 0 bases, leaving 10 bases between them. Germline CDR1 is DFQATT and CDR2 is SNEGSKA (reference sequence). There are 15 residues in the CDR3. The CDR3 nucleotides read TGCAGTGCTAGAGGGAGGACATATAGCAATCAGCCCCAGCATTTT. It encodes CSARGRTYSNQPQHF.

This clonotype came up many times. The CDR3 DNA follows: TGTGCCAGCAGTGCAGGGACTACCTACAATGAGCAGTTCTTC. Translation: CASSAGTTYNEQFF. This chain connects TRBV2 to TRBJ2-1; 7 bases are a match to TRBD2. V lost 4 bases and J lost 2; bases outside the gene matches: 2. This CDR3 has 14 amino acids. In germline, CDR1 is SNHLY, CDR2 FYNNEI.

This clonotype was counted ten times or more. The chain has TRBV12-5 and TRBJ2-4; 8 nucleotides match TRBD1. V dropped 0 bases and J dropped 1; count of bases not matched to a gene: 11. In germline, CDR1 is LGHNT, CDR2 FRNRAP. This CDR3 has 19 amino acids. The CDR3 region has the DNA TGTGCTAGTGGTTTGGTACCAAGGGCAGGGGGCATGGCCAAAAACATTCAGTACTTC. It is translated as CASGLVPRAGGMAKNIQYF.

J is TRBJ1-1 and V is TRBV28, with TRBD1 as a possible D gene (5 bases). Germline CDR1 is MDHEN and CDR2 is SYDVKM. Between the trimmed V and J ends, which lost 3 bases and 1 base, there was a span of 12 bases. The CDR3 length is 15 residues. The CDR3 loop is CASSFDGGGNTEAFF. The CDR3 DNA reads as TGTGCCAGCAGTTTCGACGGCGGGGGGAACACTGAAGCTTTCTTT.

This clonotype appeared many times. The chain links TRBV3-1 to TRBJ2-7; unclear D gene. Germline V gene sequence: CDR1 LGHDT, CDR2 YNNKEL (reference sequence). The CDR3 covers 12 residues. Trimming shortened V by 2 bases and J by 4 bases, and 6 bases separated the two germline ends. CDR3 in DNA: TGTGCCAGCAGCCAATTCGGGTACGAGCAGTACTTC. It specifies CASSQFGYEQYF.

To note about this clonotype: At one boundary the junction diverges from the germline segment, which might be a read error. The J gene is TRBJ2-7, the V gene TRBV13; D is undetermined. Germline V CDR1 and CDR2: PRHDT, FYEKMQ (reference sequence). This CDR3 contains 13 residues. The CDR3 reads CASSLKRSYEQHF. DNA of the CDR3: TGTGCCAGCAGCTTAAAGAGATCCTACGAGCAGCACTTC.

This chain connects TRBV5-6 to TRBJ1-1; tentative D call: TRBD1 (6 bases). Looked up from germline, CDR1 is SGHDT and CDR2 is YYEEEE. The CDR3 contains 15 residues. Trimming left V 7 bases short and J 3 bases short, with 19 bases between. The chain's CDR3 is CASPPRGGEDTEAFF. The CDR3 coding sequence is TGTGCCAGCCCCCCAAGGGGGGGAGAGGACACTGAAGCTTTCTTT.